This T cell receptor (beta chain) was recorded in a study of blood T cell repertoires in COVID-19 (dated by TCRdb to the early 2020s). Turning to the overall study: Samples from collaborators originated in the United States, Italy and Spain and spanned both the acute and convalescent phases of COVID-19. A freely available public database, intended as a resource for researchers studying the immune response to SARS-CoV-2, is where the repertoires were released. A de-identified subject ID, COVID-19 status, age in years and sex were almost always included in the sample metadata. Subjects who had been exposed to COVID-19, were actively infected with it, or had recovered from it provided the deeply sampled blood TCRbeta repertoires that made up the dataset. The samples were drawn from two sources: the first 160 participants of the ongoing ImmuneRACE study, and 1,000 to 1,500 subjects contributed by 6 global collaborators. Where HLA class I and class II types were available, the types were taken from metadata supplied by the sample provider, not from assay-based typing. The material from the prospective study consisted of cDNA or gDNA derived from T cells, B-cell-depleted T cells, or PBMCs.

Whole blood was collected in K2EDTA tubes by collaborating institutions according to the institutions' own protocols. For TCRbeta analysis, collaborators shipped samples as frozen whole blood, isolated PBMCs, or DNA extracted from either of those sample types. Worth noting for this clone: There is no known antigen for this receptor. Base qualities are missing; no much larger clone stands one base away.

Trimming accounts for 7 bases at V and 6 bases at J, while the number of junction bases matched to no gene is 2. According to the germline V gene, CDR1 reads SQVTM and CDR2 reads ANQGSEA. The CDR3 runs 10 amino acids, cysteine and phenylalanine included. Only the CDR3 region is kept as DNA, spanning 30 bases read in frame from base 1. TCRbeta CDR3 regions were amplified from genomic DNA by means of the immunoSEQ Assay, a bias-controlled multiplex PCR. The authors processed their data as follows. The number of nucleated cells in each sample was estimated from the amplification of reference gene primers within the assay. To quantify the absolute abundance of each unique TCRbeta CDR3 rearrangement, sequence reads were collapsed and filtered. Productive Simpson clonality was computed per sample as the square root of Simpson's diversity index over productive rearrangements. TCRdb provides this immuneACCESS table in a form limited to in-frame rearrangements. Some clones are lacking; in checked studies, under half of them reflect an unresolved V gene, and why the rest are absent is not known. For V, J and clone size, that table is used; D and trimming come from the DNA. The sample data list around 170,000 clones, and 86% of these were observed just once. About 3.9% of the sample belongs to the ten largest clones.

The research as a whole found: How much clinical and demographic metadata was included differed by source and by participant, and the metadata was provided uncurated.

The specimen sequenced was peripheral blood. The chain couples TRBV29-1 to TRBJ1-2, and TRBD1 matches 7 of the central bases. The sequence was obtained from a woman between 65 and 79 years old with acute or convalescent COVID-19. The CDR3 has the sequence CSDDRDGYTF. The sequenced DNA is TGCAGCGACGACAGGGATGGCTACACCTTC.